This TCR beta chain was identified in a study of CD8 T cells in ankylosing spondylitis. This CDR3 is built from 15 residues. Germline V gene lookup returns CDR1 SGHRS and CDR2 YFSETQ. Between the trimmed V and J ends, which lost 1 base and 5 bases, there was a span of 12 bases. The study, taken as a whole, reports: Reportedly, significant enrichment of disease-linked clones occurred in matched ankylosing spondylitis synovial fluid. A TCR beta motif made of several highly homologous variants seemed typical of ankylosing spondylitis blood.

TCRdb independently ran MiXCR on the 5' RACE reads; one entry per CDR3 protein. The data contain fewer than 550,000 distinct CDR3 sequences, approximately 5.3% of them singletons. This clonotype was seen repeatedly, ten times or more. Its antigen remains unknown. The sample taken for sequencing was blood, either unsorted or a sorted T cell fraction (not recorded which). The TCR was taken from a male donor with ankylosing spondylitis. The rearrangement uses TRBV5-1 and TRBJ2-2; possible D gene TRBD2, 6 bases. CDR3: CASSLNGRLTGELFF. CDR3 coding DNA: TGCGCCAGCAGCTTGAATGGGAGGTTGACCGGGGAGCTGTTTTTT.